Detailed here is one T cell receptor (beta chain). Sequence at one end of the junction differs from germline and may be a read error. TCRdb re-derived calls from the 5' RACE reads in MiXCR, one entry per CDR3 protein. This table has roughly 300,000 distinct CDR3 sequences, roughly 8.4% appearing once. These data originate in a study of T cells after yellow fever vaccination. The sequence was collected from a man between 18 and 35 years old who received the YFV17D yellow fever vaccine. The material was PBMCs, obtained about 49 days after the first yellow fever vaccination.

The CDR3 region has the DNA TGTACCAGCAGTACGGGACTTAGCCCAGATACGCAGTATTTT. Protein product: CTSSTGLSPDTQYF. J is TRBJ2-3 and V is TRBV12-3 or TRBV12-4, with a tentative D call TRBD2 (6 bases). This CDR3 spans 14 amino acids.